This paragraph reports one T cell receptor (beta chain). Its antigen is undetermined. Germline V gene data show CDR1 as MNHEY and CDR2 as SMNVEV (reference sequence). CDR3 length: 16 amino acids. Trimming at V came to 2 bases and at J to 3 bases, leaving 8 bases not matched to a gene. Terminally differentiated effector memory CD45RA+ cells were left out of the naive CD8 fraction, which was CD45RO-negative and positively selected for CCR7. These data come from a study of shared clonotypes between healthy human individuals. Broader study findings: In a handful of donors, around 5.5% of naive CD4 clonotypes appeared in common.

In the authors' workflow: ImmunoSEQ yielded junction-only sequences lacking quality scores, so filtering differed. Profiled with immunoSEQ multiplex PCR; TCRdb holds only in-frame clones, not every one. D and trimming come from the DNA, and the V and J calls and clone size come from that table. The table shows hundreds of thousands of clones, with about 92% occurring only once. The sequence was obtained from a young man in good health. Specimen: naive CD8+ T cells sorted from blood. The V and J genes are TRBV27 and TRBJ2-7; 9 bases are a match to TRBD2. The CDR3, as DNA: TGTGCCAGCAGTTTAGGCTCGGGACTAGCCAGCTACGAGCAGTACTTC. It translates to CASSLGSGLASYEQYF.